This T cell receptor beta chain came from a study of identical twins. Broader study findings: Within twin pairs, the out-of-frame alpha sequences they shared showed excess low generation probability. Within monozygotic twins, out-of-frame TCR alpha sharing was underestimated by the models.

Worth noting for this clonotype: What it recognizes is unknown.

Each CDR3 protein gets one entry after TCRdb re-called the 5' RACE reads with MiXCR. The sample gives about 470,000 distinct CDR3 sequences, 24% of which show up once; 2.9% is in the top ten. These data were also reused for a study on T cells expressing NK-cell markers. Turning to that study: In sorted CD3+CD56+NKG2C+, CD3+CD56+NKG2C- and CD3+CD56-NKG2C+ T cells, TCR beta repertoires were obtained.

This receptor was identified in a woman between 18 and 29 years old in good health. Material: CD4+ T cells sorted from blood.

Here the CDR3 DNA reads TGCAGTGTCCTCCACTACCGGACACAAGAGACCCAGTACTTC. Translating it yields CSVLHYRTQETQYF. This chain uses TRBV20-1 with TRBJ2-5; D is perhaps TRBD1 (5 bases). Trimming cost V 7 bases and J 2 bases, with 17 bases left between them. The CDR3 loop spans 14 amino acids. Germline V CDR1 and CDR2: DFQATT, SNEGSKA (reference sequence).